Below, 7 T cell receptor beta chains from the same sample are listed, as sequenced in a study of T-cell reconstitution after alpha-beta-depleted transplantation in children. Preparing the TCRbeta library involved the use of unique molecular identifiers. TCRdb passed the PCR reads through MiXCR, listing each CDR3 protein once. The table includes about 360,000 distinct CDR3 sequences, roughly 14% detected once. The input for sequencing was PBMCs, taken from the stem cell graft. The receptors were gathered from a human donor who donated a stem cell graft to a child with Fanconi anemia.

The CDR3 DNA sequence: TGTGCCAGCAGCGTAGCTTTAGCGGACGAGCAGTACTTC. This encodes CASSVALADEQYF. This chain connects TRBV9 to TRBJ2-7, with D possibly matching TRBD2 (6 bases). Germline CDR1 is SGDLS and CDR2 is YYNGEE. V was cut by 0 bases and J by 5 bases, with 9 bases left in between. The CDR3 spans 13 residues.

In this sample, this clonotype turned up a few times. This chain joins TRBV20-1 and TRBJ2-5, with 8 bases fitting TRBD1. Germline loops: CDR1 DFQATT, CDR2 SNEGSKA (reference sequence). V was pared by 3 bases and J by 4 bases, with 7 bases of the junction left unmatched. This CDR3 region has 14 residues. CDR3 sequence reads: CSARDRVNRETQYF. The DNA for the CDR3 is TGCAGTGCTAGGGACAGGGTAAATAGAGAGACCCAGTACTTC.

The CDR3, as DNA: TGTGCCAGCAGTCCCGACGGGGTAGGACAAGAGACCCAGTACTTC. Amino acids: CASSPDGVGQETQYF. The chain combines TRBV12-3 or TRBV12-4 with TRBJ2-5, with D possibly matching TRBD2 (5 bases). This CDR3 region has 15 residues. The V and J ends lost 5 bases and 2 bases respectively, with 15 bases between them.

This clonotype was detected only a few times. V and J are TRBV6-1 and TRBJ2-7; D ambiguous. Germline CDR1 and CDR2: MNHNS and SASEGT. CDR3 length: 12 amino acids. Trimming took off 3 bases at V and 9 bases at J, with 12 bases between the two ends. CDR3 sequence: CASSEERLGQYV. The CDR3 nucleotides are TGTGCCAGCAGTGAGGAAAGGTTGGGGCAGTACGTC.

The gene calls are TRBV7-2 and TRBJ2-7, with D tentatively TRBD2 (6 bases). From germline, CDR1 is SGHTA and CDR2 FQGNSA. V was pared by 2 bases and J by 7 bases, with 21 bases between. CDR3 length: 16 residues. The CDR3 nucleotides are TGTGCCAGCAGCTTACCAGCGGGCATACACTGGGGGGAGCAGTACTTC. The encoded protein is CASSLPAGIHWGEQYF.

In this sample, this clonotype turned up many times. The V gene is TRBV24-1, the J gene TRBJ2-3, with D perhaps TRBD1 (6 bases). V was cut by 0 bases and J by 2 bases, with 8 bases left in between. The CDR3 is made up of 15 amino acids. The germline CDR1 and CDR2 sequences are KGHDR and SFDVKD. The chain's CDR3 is CATSDLGQLTDTQYF. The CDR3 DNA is TGTGCCACCAGTGATTTGGGACAGCTCACAGATACGCAGTATTTT.

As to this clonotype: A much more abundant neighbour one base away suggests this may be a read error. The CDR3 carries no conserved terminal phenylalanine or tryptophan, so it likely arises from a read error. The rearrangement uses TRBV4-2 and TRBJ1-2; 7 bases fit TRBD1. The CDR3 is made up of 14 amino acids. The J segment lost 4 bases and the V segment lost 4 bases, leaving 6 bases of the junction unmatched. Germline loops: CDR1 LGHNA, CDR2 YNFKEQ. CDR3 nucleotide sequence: TGTGCCAGCAGCCGACAGGGCGATAGCTATGGCTACACCTCC. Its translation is CASSRQGDSYGYTS.